The 28 T cell receptor beta chains in this list originate from one sample, sequenced in a study of blood T cells in healthy people across ages (dated by TCRdb to between 2014 and 2017). The library was produced with 5' RACE. The instrument was an Illumina HiSeq 2500. A second PCR of roughly 6 to 11 cycles was run with a J-beta primer mix and a sample-barcoded 5' primer. TCRdb reworked the public reads: Q25 trimming with fastp, MiXCR clone assembly, productive beta chains retained. Every distinct CDR3 protein forms one entry, paired with its most common genes and DNA. This sample gives roughly 1,500,000 distinct CDR3 sequences in total; around 39% of them show up just once. The ten largest clones represent approximately 7.9% of the sample. The sample taken for sequencing was blood. These receptor sequences come from a woman between 18 and 29 years old in good health.

This rearrangement joins TRBV20-1 to TRBJ2-2; D is unresolved. The CDR3 length is 13 residues. Germline CDR1 DFQATT, CDR2 SNEGSKA (reference sequence). V lost 7 bases and J lost 3, with 12 bases in between. The CDR3 nucleotides are TGCAGTGTTAGGGCCGGTTACACCGGGGAGCTGTTTTTT. Protein: CSVRAGYTGELFF.

The sample holds a few counts of this clonotype. The chain has TRBV7-3 and TRBJ2-3, with 8 bases matching TRBD2. The CDR3 consists of 15 residues. The germline V gene encodes CDR1 SGHTA and CDR2 FQGTGA. Unmatched junction bases numbered 3, after V lost 2 bases and J lost 2 bases. The CDR3 DNA follows: TGTGCCAGCAGCTTATTCGGGGGGGTCACAGATACGCAGTATTTT. It translates to CASSLFGGVTDTQYF.

The V and J genes are TRBV20-1 and TRBJ2-7, with D possibly TRBD1 on 6 matching bases. The CDR3 spans 13 residues. V was shortened by 4 bases and J by 2 bases, with 12 bases between the two germline ends. The germline V gene encodes CDR1 DFQATT and CDR2 SNEGSKA (reference sequence). The CDR3 nucleotides read TGCAGTGCTACCGGGACAAAGACCTACGAGCAGTACTTC. Residues: CSATGTKTYEQYF.

This clonotype was seen more than once but under ten times. V is TRBV11-1 and J is TRBJ1-5; no firm D call. CDR1 is SGHAT and CDR2 is FQDESV in the germline V gene (reference sequence). The CDR3 loop spans 13 amino acids. The V end was cut by 2 bases, the J end by 5 bases, with 7 bases between. The CDR3 sequence: CASSLFMDQPQHF. CDR3 bases: TGTGCCAGCAGCTTATTTATGGATCAGCCCCAGCATTTT. The full variable domain, completed using reference TRBV11-1 and TRBJ1-5, is EAEVAQSPRYKITEKSQAVAFWCDPISGHATLYWYRQILGQGPELLVQFQDESVVDDSQLPKDRFSAERLKGVDSTLKIQPAELGDSAMYLCASSLFMDQPQHFGDGTRLSIL.

This rearrangement joins TRBV4-1 to TRBJ2-7; D is uncertain. Germline CDR1 and CDR2: MGHRA and YSYEKL. The V and J ends lost 0 bases and 3 bases respectively, with 15 bases between them. CDR3 length: 16 residues. CDR3 sequence (DNA): TGCGCCAGCAGCCAAGAAGGCGAATTCAGCTACTACGAGCAGTACTTC. Protein: CASSQEGEFSYYEQYF.

The chain uses TRBV6-6 and TRBJ2-7, with 9 bases identical to TRBD1. The CDR3 sequence is 14 residues long. Germline lookup yields CDR1 MNHNY and CDR2 SVGAGI (reference sequence). The V segment lost 2 bases and the J segment 6 bases; nucleotides outside the gene matches: 5. The CDR3 DNA reads as TGTGCCAGCAGTTACCTACAGGGGGCAGGCGAGCAGTACTTC. This gives the protein CASSYLQGAGEQYF.

The rearrangement uses TRBV5-1 and TRBJ2-1; TRBD2 aligns across 9 bases. J was trimmed by 8 bases and V by 3 bases; bases with no gene match: 15. There are 17 residues in the CDR3. Per the germline V gene, CDR1 is SGHRS and CDR2 is YFSETQ. Written as DNA, the CDR3 is TGCGCCAGCAGCTCCCTCGGCGCGGGAGGGCCTTTCTATGAGCAGTTCTTC. Its translation is CASSSLGAGGPFYEQFF.

The chain combines TRBV6-5 with TRBJ2-5, with 12 bases lining up with TRBD2. This CDR3 is 15 amino acids long. Germline values: CDR1 MNHEY, CDR2 SVGAGI. With 7 bases clipped from V and 5 bases from J, the junction kept 8 bases outside the gene matches. In nucleotides, the CDR3 is TGTGCCAGCATCTCCTCCGGGACTAGCGGGGAGACCCAGTACTTC. It is translated as CASISSGTSGETQYF.

The V call is TRBV12-3 or TRBV12-4, the J call TRBJ1-2; 11 bases map to TRBD1. J lost 1 base, V lost 4 bases, and 2 bases had no gene match. The CDR3 consists of 15 residues. The CDR3 here is CASSSGQGDNYGYTF. The CDR3 coding sequence is TGTGCCAGCAGTTCGGGACAGGGGGATAACTATGGCTACACCTTC.

This clonotype was found a few times. The chain uses TRBV5-1 and TRBJ1-2, with D possibly matching TRBD1 (6 bases). The V gene's germline CDR1 is SGHRS and CDR2 YFSETQ. V lost 4 bases to trimming and J lost 6 bases, with 25 bases between them. The CDR3 loop spans 17 amino acids. The CDR3 DNA reads as TGCGCCAGCAGCCCCACACAGGGATCCCCTCTATTCCATGGCTACACCTTC. It translates to CASSPTQGSPLFHGYTF.

This rearrangement joins TRBV20-1 to TRBJ2-1; D perhaps matches TRBD2 (5 bases). CDR1 DFQATT and CDR2 SNEGSKA come from the germline V gene (reference sequence). This CDR3 region has 16 residues. V was cut by 0 bases and J by 5 bases, with 17 bases left in between. The CDR3 nucleotides read TGCAGTGCTAGAGAAAGGCTACTAGACCGAAACAATGAGCAGTTCTTC. Translated, it gives CSARERLLDRNNEQFF.

A few counts support this clonotype. The CDR3, as DNA: TGTGCCAGCGCCGCAGGGGCTACGGAAGCTTTCTTT. It codes for CASAAGATEAFF. The chain has TRBV3-1 and TRBJ1-1; TRBD1 might be the D (6 bases). The germline V gene encodes CDR1 LGHDT and CDR2 YNNKEL (reference sequence). The V end lost 8 bases, the J end lost 8 bases, and 15 bases lay between the germline ends. CDR3 length: 12 amino acids.

The chain employs TRBV10-3 and TRBJ2-3; tentatively, D is TRBD2 (5 bases). This CDR3 is 11 amino acids long. Germline loops: CDR1 ENHRY, CDR2 SYGVKD. V was cut by 3 bases and J by 8 bases, with 6 bases left in between. This chain's CDR3 is CAISDGGTQYF. The CDR3 nucleotides are TGTGCCATCAGTGATGGAGGTACGCAGTATTTT.

The gene calls are TRBV12-3 or TRBV12-4 and TRBJ1-6, with 7 bases lining up with TRBD1. The CDR3 spans 12 residues. Trimming removed 5 bases from V and 11 bases from J; junction bases left unmatched: 3. In DNA form, the CDR3 reads TGTGCCAGCAGTCGGGACAGACCACCCCTCCACTTT. It specifies CASSRDRPPLHF.

The chain recombines TRBV20-1 with TRBJ2-1; 13 bases match TRBD2. The CDR3 consists of 15 residues. The V gene's germline CDR1 is DFQATT and CDR2 SNEGSKA (reference sequence). With V trimmed by 5 bases and J by 2 bases, 3 bases remained unmatched. The CDR3 protein is CSAETSGGPYNEQFF. The DNA for the CDR3 is TGCAGTGCTGAGACTAGCGGGGGGCCCTACAATGAGCAGTTCTTC.

The chain uses TRBV20-1 and TRBJ2-3, with a possible D match to TRBD2 (6 bases). Trimming pared 4 bases from V and 1 base from J, leaving 12 bases between. This CDR3 has 14 amino acids. Germline-derived CDR1 and CDR2 are DFQATT and SNEGSKA (reference sequence). CDR3 in DNA: TGCAGTGCTACAAGGACTATAGGCACAGATACGCAGTATTTT. The encoded protein is CSATRTIGTDTQYF.

The chain has TRBV5-5 and TRBJ2-5; D unresolved. Germline CDR1 SGHKS, CDR2 YYEKEE (reference sequence). V was pared by 4 bases and J by 2 bases, with 15 bases between. CDR3 length equals 15 residues. The CDR3 nucleotides read TGTGCCAGCAGCCACACTGGCCAGCCGCAAGAGACCCAGTACTTC. Residues: CASSHTGQPQETQYF.

This chain joins TRBV29-1 and TRBJ1-2; possibly TRBD1 for D (5 bases). The germline V gene encodes CDR1 SQVTM and CDR2 ANQGSEA. This CDR3 spans 13 amino acids. The V gene lost 6 bases and the J gene lost 3 bases, with 14 bases spanning the gap. This CDR3 is CSVITGADYGYTF. The CDR3 DNA reads as TGCAGCGTCATAACCGGGGCCGACTATGGCTACACCTTC. The complete variable domain, with remaining parts taken from reference TRBV29-1 and TRBJ1-2, reads SAVISQKPSRDICQRGTSLTIQCQVDSQVTMMFWYRQQPGQSLTLIATANQGSEATYESGFVIDKFPISRPNLTFSTLTVSNMSPEDSSIYLCSVITGADYGYTFGSGTRLTVV.

The chain recombines TRBV5-1 with TRBJ1-4; D perhaps matches TRBD1 (5 bases). The CDR3 runs 16 residues. Germline values: CDR1 SGHRS, CDR2 YFSETQ. The V end was cut by 5 bases, the J end by 0 bases, with 14 bases between. In DNA form, the CDR3 reads TGCGCCAGCAGTTATGGGGGGGTTGCAACTAATGAAAAACTGTTTTTT. Protein product: CASSYGGVATNEKLFF.

The chain joins TRBV7-9 to TRBJ1-4, with D hard to call. The CDR3 contains 14 residues. Germline-derived CDR1 and CDR2 are SEHNR and FQNEAQ (reference sequence). The V and J ends lost 0 bases and 8 bases respectively, with 10 bases between them. The CDR3 reads CASSLAAVWEKLFF. Here the CDR3 DNA reads TGTGCCAGCAGCTTAGCGGCAGTCTGGGAAAAACTGTTTTTT.

The chain is built from TRBV20-1 and TRBJ2-5; 10 bases line up with TRBD1. The CDR3 extends over 15 amino acids. The junction had 11 bases not matched to a gene; V was cut back by 5 bases and J by 5 bases. Germline V gene sequence: CDR1 DFQATT, CDR2 SNEGSKA (reference sequence). The CDR3 spells CSAEPGQGREETQYF. The CDR3 DNA reads as TGCAGTGCTGAACCGGGACAGGGGAGGGAGGAGACCCAGTACTTC.

This sequence joins TRBV3-1 and TRBJ2-7, with TRBD2 matching 9 bases. With 4 bases clipped from V and 7 bases from J, the junction kept 14 bases outside the gene matches. The CDR3 has 16 amino acids. Per germline, CDR1 LGHDT and CDR2 YNNKEL (reference sequence). Here the CDR3 DNA reads TGTGCCAGCAGCCTGCCAAGGCTAGCGGGAAAATATGAGCAGTACTTC. The encoded protein is CASSLPRLAGKYEQYF.

This clonotype was counted between two and nine times. The V call is TRBV3-1, the J call TRBJ1-2; D not resolved. The germline V and J ends were trimmed by 1 base and 5 bases, with 11 bases remaining between them. The CDR3 has 14 amino acids. Germline-derived CDR1 and CDR2 are LGHDT and YNNKEL (reference sequence). In DNA form, the CDR3 reads TGTGCCAGCAGCCAAGTCCCTCGGGAGTATGGCTACACCTTC. It is translated as CASSQVPREYGYTF.

In nucleotides, the CDR3 is TGCAGCGTAGTCCCCCAACAGGGGGGTGAAGCTTTCTTT. This gives the protein CSVVPQQGGEAFF. The chain carries TRBV29-1 and TRBJ1-1; TRBD1 matches 8 bases. V gave up 6 bases and J gave up 7 bases; unmatched junction bases: 10. The CDR3 runs 13 residues. Per germline, CDR1 SQVTM and CDR2 ANQGSEA.

As DNA, the CDR3 is TGCAGTGCCTATCCAGGGGATTCCGGCACAGATACGCAGTATTTT. Its translation is CSAYPGDSGTDTQYF. This sequence joins TRBV20-1 and TRBJ2-3; the D gene is possibly TRBD1 (6 bases). The CDR3 loop spans 15 amino acids. The V and J ends lost 6 bases and 1 base respectively, with 17 bases between them. Per germline, CDR1 DFQATT and CDR2 SNEGSKA (reference sequence).

The CDR3 protein is CASLYRTAPNTEAFF. The CDR3 coding sequence is TGTGCCAGCCTATACCGGACAGCACCGAACACTGAAGCTTTCTTT. The chain combines TRBV6-6 with TRBJ1-1; weak D call: TRBD1 (6 bases). The CDR3 is made up of 15 amino acids. V shed 8 bases and J shed 1 base, with 17 bases lying between them. Germline CDR1 MNHNY, CDR2 SVGAGI (reference sequence).

The V call is TRBV7-9, the J call TRBJ2-4; D remains ambiguous. The end of the DNA aligns better with TRBJ2-5, so the J call may be wrong. The CDR3 covers 17 residues. Germline V CDR1 and CDR2: SEHNR, FQNEAQ (reference sequence). CDR3 nucleotides: TGTGCCAGCAGCACCCGGGCTAGGGCTTCCTGGGAAGAGACCCAGTACTTC. Amino acids: CASSTRARASWEETQYF.

This clonotype came up a few times. V usage is TRBV7-9 and J usage is TRBJ2-3; TRBD2 aligns across 8 bases. J lost 4 bases, V lost 10 bases, and 1 base had no gene match. The CDR3 totals 11 residues. Germline V gene sequence: CDR1 SEHNR, CDR2 FQNEAQ (reference sequence). The CDR3 protein is CAIGGADTQYF. Written as DNA, the CDR3 is TGTGCCATCGGGGGGGCAGATACGCAGTATTTT.